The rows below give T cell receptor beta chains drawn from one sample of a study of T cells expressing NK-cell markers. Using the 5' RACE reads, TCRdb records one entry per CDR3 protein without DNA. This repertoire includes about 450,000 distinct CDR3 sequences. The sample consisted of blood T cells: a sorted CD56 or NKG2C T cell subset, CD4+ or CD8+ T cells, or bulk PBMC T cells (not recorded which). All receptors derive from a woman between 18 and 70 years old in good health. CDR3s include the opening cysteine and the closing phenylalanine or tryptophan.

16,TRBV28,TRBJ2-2,CASSSIRGTFHRELFF
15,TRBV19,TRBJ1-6,CASMGQGLIDSPLHF
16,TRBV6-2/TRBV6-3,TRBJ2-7,CASRTGPLLGVDEQYF
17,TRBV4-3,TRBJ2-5,CASSPGRASGLQETQYF
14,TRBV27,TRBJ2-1,CASGAGIGRNEQFF
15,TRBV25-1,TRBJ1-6,CASSPDRGYNSPLHF
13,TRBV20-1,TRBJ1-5,CSARGELRGPQHF
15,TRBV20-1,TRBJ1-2,CSARGTDGRNYGYTF
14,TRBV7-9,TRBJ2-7,CASSLAVRGHEQYF
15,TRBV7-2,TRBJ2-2,CASSLGRVGTGELFF
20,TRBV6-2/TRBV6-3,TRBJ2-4,CASSYSSVPGQALAKNIQYF
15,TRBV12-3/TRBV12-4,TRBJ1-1,CASSPDSPGGTEAFF
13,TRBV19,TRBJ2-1,CASSMGQGYEQFF
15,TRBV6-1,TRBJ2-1,CASSDRPSSYNEQFF